This T cell receptor beta chain came from a study of cytomegalovirus exposure and HLA in healthy donors. The PCR used 60 Vbeta and 13 Jbeta primers. The table came from immunoSEQ multiplex PCR; TCRdb's copy has only in-frame clones and leaves some out. The sample records about 140,000 clones, over 75% being singletons. Trimming cost V 8 bases and J 3 bases, with 14 bases left between them. CDR3 length: 14 amino acids. Germline loops: CDR1 MNHEY, CDR2 SMNVEV (reference sequence). The chain combines TRBV27 with TRBJ2-1, with D unresolved. The source material was PBMCs. This TCR came from a man aged 40-55 years in good health and CMV-seronegative. CDR3 region: CASVSSGRYNEQFF. The CDR3, as DNA: TGTGCCAGCGTATCCTCGGGTCGCTACAATGAGCAGTTCTTC.